These 8 T cell receptor beta chains were all obtained from the same sample, sequenced in a study of cytomegalovirus exposure and HLA in healthy donors. Primers: 60 Vbeta forward and 13 Jbeta reverse. The assay was immunoSEQ multiplex PCR, and TCRdb's table has in-frame clones only and misses some. The sample yields approximately 130,000 clones, roughly 79% seen once. Sequencing input: PBMCs. These receptors were collected from a male donor in good health and CMV-seronegative.

DNA for the CDR3: TGTGCCTGGAGTGTAAGCCGCAATGAGCAGTTCTTC. Its translation is CAWSVSRNEQFF. This sequence joins TRBV30 and TRBJ2-1; D gene ambiguous. Germline values: CDR1 GTSNPN, CDR2 SVGIG (reference sequence). This CDR3 spans 12 amino acids. The V gene lost 0 bases and the J gene lost 6 bases, with 6 bases spanning the gap.

The CDR3 loop reads CATSKILSRSEQFF. The CDR3, as DNA: TGTGCCACCAGCAAGATCCTGAGCCGTTCTGAGCAGTTCTTC. The rearrangement links TRBV15 to TRBJ2-1; D gene uncertain. Between the trimmed V and J ends, which lost 4 bases and 9 bases, there was a span of 16 bases. The CDR3 has 14 amino acids. The germline V gene encodes CDR1 LNHNV and CDR2 YYDKDF (reference sequence).

The chain recombines TRBV7-2 with TRBJ1-5; no reliable D call. The V gene lost 10 bases and the J gene lost 4 bases, with 11 bases spanning the gap. This CDR3 comprises 12 residues. Looked up from germline, CDR1 is SGHTA and CDR2 is FQGNSA. CDR3 nucleotide sequence: TGTGCCACCCGGACTGGAAATCAGCCCCAGCATTTT. Its translation is CATRTGNQPQHF.

This clone occurred a few times. J is TRBJ2-7 and V is TRBV27; 7 bases map to TRBD1. The CDR3 loop spans 15 amino acids. With V trimmed by 7 bases and J by 6 bases, 15 bases remained unmatched. Per the germline V gene, CDR1 is MNHEY and CDR2 is SMNVEV (reference sequence). The CDR3 bases are TGTGCCAGCAACATTCGACAGGGCAGAATCACCGAGCAGTACTTC. Translation gives CASNIRQGRITEQYF.

V is TRBV7-2 and J is TRBJ2-7; TRBD2 aligns across 8 bases. This CDR3 comprises 17 residues. Germline CDR1 reads SGHTA; CDR2 reads FQGNSA. V lost 5 bases to trimming and J lost 2 bases; unmatched junction nucleotides: 14. In DNA form, the CDR3 reads TGTGCCAGCAGCCGTCCCTCTTCGGGCGGGGGGCCCTACGAGCAGTACTTC. Translated: CASSRPSSGGGPYEQYF.

The V and J genes are TRBV5-1 and TRBJ2-2; 7 positions match TRBD2. The CDR3 length is 15 residues. V trimming: 4 bases; J trimming: 0 bases; junction bases outside the gene matches: 3. Germline values: CDR1 SGHRS, CDR2 YFSETQ. The CDR3: CASSPSGTNTGELFF. CDR3 DNA: TGCGCCAGCAGCCCTAGCGGCACGAACACCGGGGAGCTGTTTTTT.

The chain carries TRBV11-2 and TRBJ1-1, with D possibly TRBD1 on 6 matching bases. Between the trimmed V and J ends, which lost 6 bases and 2 bases, there was a span of 25 bases. The CDR3 covers 18 residues. Germline lookup yields CDR1 SGHAT and CDR2 FQNNGV. In DNA form, the CDR3 reads TGTGCCAGCAGACCCTGGTCGGGGGGCAATTTGATCAACACTGAAGCTTTCTTT. The encoded protein is CASRPWSGGNLINTEAFF.

This clone was detected once. The V and J genes are TRBV5-1 and TRBJ2-6, with a tentative D call TRBD1 (6 bases). The germline CDR1 and CDR2 sequences are SGHRS and YFSETQ. Trimming removed 0 bases at V and 2 bases at J, with 9 bases between. This CDR3 has 16 amino acids. The CDR3 spells CASSLEAGAGANVLTF. The CDR3 DNA reads as TGCGCCAGCAGCTTGGAGGCAGGGGCTGGGGCCAACGTCCTGACTTTC.